One and the same sample provided the 16 T cell receptor beta chains below, sequenced in a study of long-term antiretroviral therapy in people with HIV. Run at survey level, the immunoSEQ assay was version v3.0. The table came from immunoSEQ multiplex PCR; TCRdb's copy has only in-frame clones and leaves some out. The data contain around 19,000 clones, about 91% of them singletons. Sequencing used unsorted PBMCs, obtained 4.4 years after starting antiretroviral therapy. These receptor sequences come from a woman aged 50 to 60 with HIV.

The CDR3 nucleotides read TGTGCCAGCAGCCAAGAAAGGGACCGGGGCCATGGCTACACCTTC. As protein: CASSQERDRGHGYTF. The rearrangement uses TRBV4-2 and TRBJ1-2; a possible D gene is TRBD1 (5 bases). V lost 0 bases, J lost 6 bases, and 14 bases lay in between. The CDR3 extends over 15 amino acids. Germline V CDR1 and CDR2: LGHNA, YNFKEQ.

This chain uses TRBV19 with TRBJ2-5; D not certain. Trimming took off 3 bases at V and 2 bases at J, with 10 bases between the two ends. This CDR3 has 14 residues. Germline values: CDR1 LNHDA, CDR2 SQIVND (reference sequence). DNA of the CDR3: TGTGCCAGTAGTATCCCCCAGATACAAGAGACCCAGTACTTC. This sequence encodes CASSIPQIQETQYF.

The rearrangement links TRBV7-2 to TRBJ2-7; D is unclear. Deletions cut 0 bases from V and 2 bases from J, with 8 bases between. Germline V gene lookup returns CDR1 SGHTA and CDR2 FQGNSA. The CDR3 consists of 14 residues. CDR3 bases: TGTGCCAGCAGCTTAGCTGACGGACCCTACGAGCAGTACTTC. It codes for CASSLADGPYEQYF.

This chain uses TRBV7-9 with TRBJ1-1; 7 bases are shared with TRBD1. V was pared by 5 bases and J by 11 bases, with 11 bases of the junction left unmatched. CDR1 is SEHNR and CDR2 is FQNEAQ in the germline V gene (reference sequence). This CDR3 has 13 amino acids. The CDR3 bases are TGTGCCAGCAGCCGAATGACAGGGCATGACGCTTTCTTT. As protein: CASSRMTGHDAFF.

This sequence joins TRBV5-8 and TRBJ1-1; D gene unclear. The CDR3 loop spans 13 amino acids. Germline lookup yields CDR1 SGHTS and CDR2 YDEGEE. V shed 7 bases and J shed 3 bases, with 13 bases lying between them. As DNA, the CDR3 is TGTGCCAGCTTGGGTGAGATTTACACTGAAGCTTTCTTT. It encodes CASLGEIYTEAFF.

This clone was observed once. The chain combines TRBV18 with TRBJ1-5; D possibly corresponds to TRBD1 (5 bases). CDR3 length equals 15 residues. CDR1 is KGHSH and CDR2 is LQKENI in the germline V gene. Trimming left V 6 bases short and J 4 bases short, with 16 bases between. The CDR3 spells CASSPAGGANQPQHF. CDR3 sequence (DNA): TGTGCCAGCTCGCCCGCCGGCGGGGCTAATCAGCCCCAGCATTTT.

The CDR3 sequence is CASSQSGLIYEQYF. The DNA of the CDR3 is TGTGCCAGCAGCCAAAGTGGTCTGATCTACGAGCAGTACTTC. The chain links TRBV14 to TRBJ2-7, with unresolved D. V lost 2 bases, J lost 3 bases, and 11 bases lay in between. CDR3 size: 14 residues. The germline V gene has CDR1 SGHDN and CDR2 FVKESK.

The chain carries TRBV30 and TRBJ1-1; the match to TRBD1 covers 9 bases. V lost 4 bases to trimming and J lost 4 bases; unmatched junction nucleotides: 4. The CDR3 length is 13 residues. Germline V lookup: CDR1 GTSNPN, CDR2 SVGIG (reference sequence). The CDR3 region has the DNA TGTGCCTGGACTTTGACAGGGGGCACTGAAGCTTTCTTT. Translation: CAWTLTGGTEAFF.

The chain joins TRBV25-1 to TRBJ1-2; D is undetermined. Trimming pared 2 bases from V and 6 bases from J, leaving 7 bases between. CDR3 length equals 12 residues. The germline gives CDR1 MGHDK, CDR2 SYGVNS. The CDR3 sequence is CASSETRNGYTF. The CDR3 nucleotides are TGTGCCAGCAGTGAAACCAGGAATGGCTACACCTTC.

V is TRBV7-3 and J is TRBJ2-7, with D perhaps TRBD1 or TRBD2 (5 bases each). Trimming cost V 5 bases and J 2 bases, with 16 bases left between them. Germline CDR1 SGHTA, CDR2 FQGTGA. The CDR3 totals 15 residues. The CDR3, as DNA: TGTGCCAGCAGCCTCGGGGCTAGCCGGACCTACGAGCAGTACTTC. It codes for CASSLGASRTYEQYF.

The chain couples TRBV10-3 to TRBJ1-5; no firm D call. The CDR3 spans 13 residues. The V and J ends lost 0 bases and 7 bases respectively, with 7 bases between them. CDR1 ENHRY and CDR2 SYGVKD come from the germline V gene. The CDR3 DNA reads TGTGCCATCAGTGAGTCCGGCGGGCAGCCCCAGCATTTT. Amino acid sequence: CAISESGGQPQHF.

The chain combines TRBV27 with TRBJ2-3; D uncertain. Germline CDR1 reads MNHEY; CDR2 reads SMNVEV (reference sequence). V lost 2 bases and J lost 0, with 9 bases in between. The CDR3 extends over 15 amino acids. The CDR3 DNA follows: TGTGCCAGCAGTTTACAGGAGCTAAGCACAGATACGCAGTATTTT. This codes for CASSLQELSTDTQYF.

The rearrangement joins TRBV4-1 to TRBJ1-3; D is unclear. V lost 4 bases and J lost 0, with 4 bases in between. Germline V lookup: CDR1 MGHRA, CDR2 YSYEKL. This CDR3 spans 13 amino acids. This chain's CDR3 is CASSRVSGNTIYF. Written as DNA, the CDR3 is TGCGCCAGCAGCCGAGTCTCTGGAAACACCATATATTTT.

CDR3 DNA sequence: TGTGCCAGCTCACCAGAGAGGGCGCCGAACACTGAAGCTTTCTTT. Amino acid sequence: CASSPERAPNTEAFF. The gene calls are TRBV18 and TRBJ1-1; D is undetermined. Germline V gene lookup returns CDR1 KGHSH and CDR2 LQKENI. V was pared by 2 bases and J by 1 base, with 11 bases between. This CDR3 is built from 15 residues.

This chain uses TRBV4-1 with TRBJ2-2; no clear D gene. This CDR3 is built from 14 residues. Germline V gene lookup returns CDR1 MGHRA and CDR2 YSYEKL. V lost 1 base and J lost 6, with 9 bases in between. CDR3 amino acids: CASSQGRAPGELFF. Written as DNA, the CDR3 is TGCGCCAGCAGCCAAGGTCGGGCGCCCGGGGAGCTGTTTTTT.

CDR3 coding DNA: TGTGCCAGCAGCTTAGCGGGAGGGGGGAACCAAGAGACCCAGTACTTC. Translation gives CASSLAGGGNQETQYF. The gene calls are TRBV7-2 and TRBJ2-5; D possibly corresponds to TRBD2 (7 bases). CDR1 and CDR2 from the germline V gene are SGHTA and FQGNSA. The CDR3 consists of 16 residues. Trimming pared 0 bases from V and 0 bases from J, leaving 11 bases between. Together with reference TRBV7-2 and TRBJ2-5, the CDR3 gives the full variable domain: GAGVSQSPSNKVTEKGKDVELRCDPISGHTALYWYRQSLGQGLEFLIYFQGNSAPDKSGLPSDRFSAERTGGSVSTLTIQRTQQEDSAVYLCASSLAGGGNQETQYFGPGTRLLVL.